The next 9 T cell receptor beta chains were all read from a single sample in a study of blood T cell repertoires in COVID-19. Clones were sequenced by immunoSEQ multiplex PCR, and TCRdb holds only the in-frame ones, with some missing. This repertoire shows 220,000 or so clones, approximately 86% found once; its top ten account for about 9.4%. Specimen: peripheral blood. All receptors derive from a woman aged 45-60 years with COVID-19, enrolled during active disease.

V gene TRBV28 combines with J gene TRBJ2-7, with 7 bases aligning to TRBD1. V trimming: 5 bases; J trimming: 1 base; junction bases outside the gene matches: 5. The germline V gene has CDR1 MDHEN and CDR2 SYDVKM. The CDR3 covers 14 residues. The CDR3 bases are TGTGCCAGCAGTATCCCGGGACAGTCCTACGAGCAGTACTTC. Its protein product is CASSIPGQSYEQYF.

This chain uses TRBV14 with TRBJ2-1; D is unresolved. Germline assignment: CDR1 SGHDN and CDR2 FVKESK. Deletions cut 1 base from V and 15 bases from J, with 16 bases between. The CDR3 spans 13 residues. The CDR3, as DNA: TGTGCCAGCAGCCAAGCCCCCCCCGGGTATTTGTTCTTC. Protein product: CASSQAPPGYLFF.

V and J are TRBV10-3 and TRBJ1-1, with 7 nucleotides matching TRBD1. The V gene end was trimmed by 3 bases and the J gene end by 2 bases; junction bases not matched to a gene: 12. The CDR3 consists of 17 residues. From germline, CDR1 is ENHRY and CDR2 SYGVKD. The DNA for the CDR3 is TGTGCCATCAGTGAACTCCGACAGGGTGGCATAAACACTGAAGCTTTCTTT. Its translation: CAISELRQGGINTEAFF.

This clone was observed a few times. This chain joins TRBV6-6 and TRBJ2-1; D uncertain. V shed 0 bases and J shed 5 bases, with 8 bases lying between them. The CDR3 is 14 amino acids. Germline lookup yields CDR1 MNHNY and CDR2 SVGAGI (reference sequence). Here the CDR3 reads CASSYSRPDNEQFF. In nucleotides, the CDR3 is TGTGCCAGCAGTTACTCCAGGCCAGACAATGAGCAGTTCTTC.

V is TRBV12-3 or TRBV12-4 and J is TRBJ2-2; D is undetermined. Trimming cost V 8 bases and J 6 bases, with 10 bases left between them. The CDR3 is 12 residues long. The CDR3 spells CASATFPGELFF. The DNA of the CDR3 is TGTGCCAGCGCTACCTTCCCCGGGGAGCTGTTTTTT.

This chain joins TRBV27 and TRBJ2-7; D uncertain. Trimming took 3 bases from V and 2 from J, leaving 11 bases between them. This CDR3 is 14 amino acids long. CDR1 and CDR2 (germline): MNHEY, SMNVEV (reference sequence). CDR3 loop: CASSFATPPYEQYF. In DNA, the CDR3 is TGTGCCAGCAGTTTCGCGACACCGCCCTACGAGCAGTACTTC.

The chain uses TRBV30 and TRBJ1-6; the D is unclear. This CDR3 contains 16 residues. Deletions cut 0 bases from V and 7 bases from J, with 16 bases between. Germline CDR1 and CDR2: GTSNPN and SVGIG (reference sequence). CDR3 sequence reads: CAWSVEGGFVNSPLHF. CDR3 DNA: TGTGCCTGGAGTGTGGAGGGCGGTTTTGTAAATTCACCCCTCCACTTT.

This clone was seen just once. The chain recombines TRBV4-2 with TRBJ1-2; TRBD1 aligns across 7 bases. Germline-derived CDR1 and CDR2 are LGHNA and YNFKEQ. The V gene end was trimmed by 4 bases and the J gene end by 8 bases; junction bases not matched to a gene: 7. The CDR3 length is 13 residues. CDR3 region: CASSPRDSDGYTF. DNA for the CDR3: TGTGCCAGCAGCCCCCGGGACAGCGACGGCTACACCTTC.

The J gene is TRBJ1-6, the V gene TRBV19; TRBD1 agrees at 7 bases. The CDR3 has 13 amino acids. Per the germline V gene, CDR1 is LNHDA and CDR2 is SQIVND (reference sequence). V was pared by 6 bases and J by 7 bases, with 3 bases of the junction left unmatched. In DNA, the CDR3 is TGTGCCAGTAGGGCAGGGGGGAATTCACCCCTCCACTTT. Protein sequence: CASRAGGNSPLHF.